A selection of T cell receptor beta chains follows, all from one sample in a study of T cell repertoires in cytomegalovirus infection. From the reads, TCRdb called clonotypes with MiXCR, one entry per CDR3 protein. Here the sample spans under 800,000 distinct CDR3 sequences, more than 20% being singletons. Material for sequencing was CD8+ T cells from PBMCs. These receptor sequences come from a human donor in good health (CMV status not recorded). Some clones in this sample may be carry-over from other donors' samples. Both conserved end residues are part of each CDR3. Each record gives: D gene, J gene, clone size, V gene, CDR3 protein, CDR3 DNA. The D gene is left open where the match is weak. Clone size is given for some rows only: seen once, a few or many times, or a class if the clone is expanded.

d_gene: NA
j_gene: TRBJ2-1
abundance: many
v_gene: TRBV11-1
CDR3aa: CASSTRTDYNEQFF
CDR3nt: TGTGCCAGCAGCACCCGGACCGACTACAATGAGCAGTTCTTC

d_gene: NA
j_gene: TRBJ2-6
abundance: NA
v_gene: TRBV15
CDR3aa: CATAGSGANVLTF
CDR3nt: TGTGCCACGGCAGGGTCGGGGGCCAACGTCCTGACTTTC

d_gene: NA
j_gene: TRBJ2-3
abundance: many
v_gene: TRBV12-5
CDR3aa: CASGLGQLDTQYF
CDR3nt: TGTGCTAGTGGTTTAGGACAGCTAGATACGCAGTATTTT

d_gene: NA
j_gene: TRBJ1-1
abundance: many
v_gene: TRBV7-9
CDR3aa: CASSLTTGNTEAFF
CDR3nt: TGTGCCAGCAGCCTAACGACAGGAAACACTGAAGCTTTCTTT

d_gene: NA
j_gene: TRBJ2-5
abundance: few
v_gene: TRBV28
CDR3aa: CASGSTADQETQYF
CDR3nt: TGTGCCAGCGGATCGACAGCTGACCAAGAGACCCAGTACTTC

d_gene: NA
j_gene: TRBJ2-7
abundance: NA
v_gene: TRBV4-1
CDR3aa: CASSQIGQLTYEQYF
CDR3nt: TGCGCCAGCAGCCAAATCGGACAGCTGACCTACGAGCAGTACTTC

d_gene: NA
j_gene: TRBJ2-1
abundance: NA
v_gene: TRBV28
CDR3aa: CASSGAGLYNEQFF
CDR3nt: TGTGCCAGCAGCGGGGCAGGCTTATACAATGAGCAGTTCTTC

d_gene: NA
j_gene: TRBJ2-1
abundance: NA
v_gene: TRBV2
CDR3aa: CASSEEKRLPYNEQFF
CDR3nt: TGTGCCAGCAGTGAGGAGAAGCGGCTTCCCTACAATGAGCAGTTCTTC

d_gene: NA
j_gene: TRBJ2-7
abundance: many
v_gene: TRBV7-9
CDR3aa: CASSLNPQTHEQYF
CDR3nt: TGTGCCAGCAGCTTAAATCCACAGACTCACGAGCAGTACTTC

d_gene: NA
j_gene: TRBJ2-5
abundance: NA
v_gene: TRBV6-1
CDR3aa: CASSYIGFDQETQYF
CDR3nt: TGTGCCAGCAGTTACATTGGATTCGACCAAGAGACCCAGTACTTC

d_gene: TRBD1
j_gene: TRBJ1-5
abundance: NA
v_gene: TRBV20-1
CDR3aa: CSANRGSGYSNQPQHF
CDR3nt: TGCAGTGCAAACAGGGGATCGGGGTATAGCAATCAGCCCCAGCATTTT

d_gene: NA
j_gene: TRBJ2-3
abundance: few
v_gene: TRBV6-8
CDR3aa: CASSPWGHTDTQYF
CDR3nt: TGTGCCAGCAGTCCGTGGGGACACACAGATACGCAGTATTTT

d_gene: NA
j_gene: TRBJ1-1
abundance: many
v_gene: TRBV12-3/TRBV12-4
CDR3aa: CASSFSSLNTEAFF
CDR3nt: TGTGCCAGCAGCTTTTCGTCTTTGAACACTGAAGCTTTCTTT

d_gene: NA
j_gene: TRBJ2-3
abundance: few
v_gene: TRBV2
CDR3aa: CASGGRAGTDTQYF
CDR3nt: TGTGCCAGCGGGGGAAGGGCCGGCACAGATACGCAGTATTTT

d_gene: NA
j_gene: TRBJ2-7
abundance: many
v_gene: TRBV12-3/TRBV12-4
CDR3aa: CASSLGRGFYEQYF
CDR3nt: TGTGCCAGCAGTTTGGGACGGGGGTTCTACGAGCAGTACTTC

d_gene: NA
j_gene: TRBJ1-2
abundance: many
v_gene: TRBV12-3/TRBV12-4
CDR3aa: CASSPGVVDGYTF
CDR3nt: TGTGCCAGCTCCCCAGGGGTGGTCGATGGCTACACCTTC

d_gene: NA
j_gene: TRBJ2-5
abundance: few
v_gene: TRBV20-1
CDR3aa: CSARTGTVQETQYF
CDR3nt: TGCAGTGCCAGAACAGGGACCGTTCAAGAGACCCAGTACTTC

d_gene: NA
j_gene: TRBJ2-1
abundance: few
v_gene: TRBV11-2
CDR3aa: CASSLSLPNNEQFF
CDR3nt: TGTGCCAGCAGCTTAAGTCTACCCAACAATGAGCAGTTCTTC

d_gene: TRBD1
j_gene: TRBJ2-1
abundance: NA
v_gene: TRBV28
CDR3aa: CASSLRTGYYNEQFF
CDR3nt: TGTGCCAGCAGTTTAAGGACAGGGTACTACAATGAGCAGTTCTTC

d_gene: NA
j_gene: TRBJ1-1
abundance: few
v_gene: TRBV10-3
CDR3aa: CAITMDLNTEAFF
CDR3nt: TGTGCCATCACTATGGACTTGAACACTGAAGCTTTCTTT

d_gene: TRBD1
j_gene: TRBJ2-2
abundance: few
v_gene: TRBV24-1
CDR3aa: CATSVGTGDFRTGELFF
CDR3nt: TGTGCCACCAGTGTCGGGACAGGGGACTTTAGGACCGGGGAGCTGTTTTTT

d_gene: NA
j_gene: TRBJ1-2
abundance: NA
v_gene: TRBV29-1
CDR3aa: CSVGILGYGYTF
CDR3nt: TGCAGCGTTGGTATCCTAGGCTATGGCTACACCTTC

d_gene: NA
j_gene: TRBJ2-3
abundance: many
v_gene: TRBV7-2
CDR3aa: CASSLSPGDPSTDTQYF
CDR3nt: TGTGCCAGCAGCTTATCCCCGGGTGATCCTAGCACAGATACGCAGTATTTT

d_gene: TRBD1
j_gene: TRBJ1-1
abundance: many
v_gene: TRBV7-3
CDR3aa: CASSLIGQGTANTEAFF
CDR3nt: TGTGCCAGCAGCTTAATCGGACAGGGGACAGCGAACACTGAAGCTTTCTTT

d_gene: NA
j_gene: TRBJ2-4
abundance: NA
v_gene: TRBV28
CDR3aa: CASKRNLAPPDPKNIQYF
CDR3nt: TGTGCCAGCAAGAGGAATCTAGCCCCACCGGATCCCAAAAACATTCAGTACTTC

d_gene: NA
j_gene: TRBJ1-4
abundance: NA
v_gene: TRBV20-1
CDR3aa: CSARDRTEAIEKLFF
CDR3nt: TGCAGTGCTAGAGACCGGACAGAAGCTATCGAAAAACTGTTTTTT

d_gene: NA
j_gene: TRBJ2-5
abundance: few
v_gene: TRBV12-3/TRBV12-4
CDR3aa: CASSWYRQETQYF
CDR3nt: TGTGCCAGCAGTTGGTACAGACAAGAGACCCAGTACTTC

d_gene: NA
j_gene: TRBJ1-6
abundance: NA
v_gene: TRBV20-1
CDR3aa: CSALAGSLSSYNSPLHF
CDR3nt: TGCAGTGCTCTTGCGGGCTCCCTAAGCTCCTATAATTCACCCCTCCACTTT

d_gene: TRBD1
j_gene: TRBJ1-3
abundance: many
v_gene: TRBV7-9
CDR3aa: CASSRTGTGGSHSENTIYF
CDR3nt: TGTGCCAGCAGCCGGACCGGGACAGGGGGTTCCCACTCTGAGAACACCATATATTTT

d_gene: NA
j_gene: TRBJ1-4
abundance: NA
v_gene: TRBV10-2
CDR3aa: CASSDLNREGPEKLFF
CDR3nt: TGCGCCAGCAGTGACTTGAACAGGGAAGGACCTGAAAAACTGTTTTTT

d_gene: TRBD1
j_gene: TRBJ2-7
abundance: NA
v_gene: TRBV19
CDR3aa: CASTSRQGQPYEQYF
CDR3nt: TGTGCCAGTACCTCTAGACAGGGACAACCCTACGAGCAGTACTTC

d_gene: NA
j_gene: TRBJ2-3
abundance: NA
v_gene: TRBV6-6
CDR3aa: CASSYSTRETDTQYF
CDR3nt: TGTGCCAGCAGTTACTCTACCAGGGAGACAGATACGCAGTATTTT